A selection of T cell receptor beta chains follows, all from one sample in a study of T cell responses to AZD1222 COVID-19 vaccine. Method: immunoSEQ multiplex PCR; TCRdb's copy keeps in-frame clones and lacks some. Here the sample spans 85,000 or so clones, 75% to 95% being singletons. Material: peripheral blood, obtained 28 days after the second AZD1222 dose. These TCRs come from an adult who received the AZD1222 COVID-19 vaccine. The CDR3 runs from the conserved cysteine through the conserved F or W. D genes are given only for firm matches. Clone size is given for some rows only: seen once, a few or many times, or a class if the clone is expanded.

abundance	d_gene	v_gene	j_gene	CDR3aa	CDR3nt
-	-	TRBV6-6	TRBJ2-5	CASSYSPRLLTQYF	TGTGCCAGCAGTTACTCCCCCCGATTATTAACCCAGTACTTC
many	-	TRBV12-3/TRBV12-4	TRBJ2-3	CASSLGTDTQYF	TGTGCCAGCAGTTTAGGTACAGATACGCAGTATTTT
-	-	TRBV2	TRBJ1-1	CASSEWGSLNTEAFF	TGTGCCAGCAGCGAGTGGGGTAGCTTGAACACTGAAGCTTTCTTT
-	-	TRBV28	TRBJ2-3	CASSLAGKENTQYF	TGTGCCAGCAGTTTAGCGGGGAAAGAGAATACGCAGTATTTT
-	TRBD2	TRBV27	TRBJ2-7	CASRPGLRGGASYEQYF	TGTGCCAGCAGACCGGGTCTTCGGGGGGGAGCCAGTTACGAGCAGTACTTC
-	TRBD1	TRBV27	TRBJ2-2	CASSLYGTGRSLNTGELFF	TGTGCCAGCAGTTTATATGGGACAGGGCGATCTCTGAACACCGGGGAGCTGTTTTTT
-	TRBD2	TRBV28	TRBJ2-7	CASSLTVAGGTYEQYF	TGTGCCAGCAGTTTAACCGTAGCGGGAGGTACCTACGAGCAGTACTTC
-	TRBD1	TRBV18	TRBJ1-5	CASSPSGGWQPQHF	TGTGCCAGCTCACCATCAGGGGGCTGGCAGCCCCAGCATTTT
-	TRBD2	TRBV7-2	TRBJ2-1	CASRRSGASGSNEQFF	TGTGCCAGCAGGCGAAGCGGGGCTAGCGGGAGCAATGAGCAGTTCTTC
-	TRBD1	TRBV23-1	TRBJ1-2	CASSHPDRGCSNYGYTF	TGCGCCAGCAGTCATCCGGACAGGGGGTGTTCTAACTATGGCTACACCTTC
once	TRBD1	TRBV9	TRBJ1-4	CASSVGMTGLGEKLFF	TGTGCCAGCAGCGTAGGAATGACAGGGCTTGGCGAAAAACTGTTTTTT
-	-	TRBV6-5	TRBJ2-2	CASSYSWVTGELFF	TGTGCCAGCAGTTACTCATGGGTGACCGGGGAGCTGTTTTTT
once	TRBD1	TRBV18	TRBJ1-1	CASSPRTGGMNTEAFF	TGTGCCAGCTCACCAAGGACAGGGGGCATGAACACTGAAGCTTTCTTT
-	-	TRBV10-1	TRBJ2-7	CASSGRPTYEQYF	TGCGCCAGCAGTGGAAGGCCCACCTACGAGCAGTACTTC
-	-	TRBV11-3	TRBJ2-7	CASSLTKQAGLYF	TGTGCCAGCAGCTTAACGAAACAGGCAGGTTTGTACTTC
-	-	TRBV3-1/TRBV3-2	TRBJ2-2	CASSQVANTGELFF	TGTGCCAGCAGCCAAGTAGCGAACACCGGGGAGCTGTTTTTT
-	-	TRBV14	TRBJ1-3	CASSQEPGVSGNTIYF	TGTGCCAGCAGCCAAGAACCTGGTGTCTCTGGAAACACCATATATTTT
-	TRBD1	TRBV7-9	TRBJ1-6	CASSSRQGNSPLHF	TGTGCCAGCAGCTCGCGACAGGGAAATTCACCCCTCCACTTT
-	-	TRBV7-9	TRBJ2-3	CASSSGTLSTDTQYF	TGTGCCAGCAGCTCAGGGACACTTAGCACAGATACGCAGTATTTT
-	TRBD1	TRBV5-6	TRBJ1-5	CASSSLDRGTAGQPQHF	TGTGCCAGCAGCTCCTTGGACAGGGGGACGGCTGGTCAGCCCCAGCATTTT
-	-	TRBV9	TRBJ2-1	CASSPRGPSYNEQFF	TGTGCCAGCAGCCCCCGGGGGCCCTCCTACAATGAGCAGTTCTTC
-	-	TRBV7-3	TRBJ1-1	CASSFRGGNTEAFF	TGTGCCAGCAGTTTTAGGGGGGGAAACACTGAAGCTTTCTTT
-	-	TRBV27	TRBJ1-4	CASSLSGTDEKLFF	TGTGCCAGCAGTTTATCGGGAACAGATGAAAAACTGTTTTTT
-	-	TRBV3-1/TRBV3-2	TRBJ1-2	CASSQENAYGYTF	TGTGCCAGCAGCCAAGAAAACGCCTATGGCTACACCTTC
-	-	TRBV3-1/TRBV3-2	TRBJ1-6	CASSQGVSAGSPLHF	TGTGCCAGCAGCCAAGGTGTCTCCGCGGGTTCACCCCTCCACTTT
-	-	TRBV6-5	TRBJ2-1	CASSYSGTDAYNEQFF	TGTGCCAGCAGTTACTCCGGGACTGATGCCTACAATGAGCAGTTCTTC
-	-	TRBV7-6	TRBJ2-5	CASSRDIGFLQTQYF	TGTGCCAGCAGCAGAGACATTGGGTTCCTGCAGACCCAGTACTTC
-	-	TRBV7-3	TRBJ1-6	CASSQGGFNSPLHF	TGTGCCAGCAGCCAGGGAGGGTTCAATTCACCCCTCCACTTT
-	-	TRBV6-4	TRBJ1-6	CASSEQGGNSPLHF	TGTGCCAGCAGTGAACAAGGGGGGAATTCACCCCTCCACTTT
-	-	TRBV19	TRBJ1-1	CASSPPLTTRAFF	TGTGCCAGTAGTCCTCCACTCACGACTCGCGCTTTCTTT
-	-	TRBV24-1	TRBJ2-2	CATSDLGGTAGELFF	TGTGCCACCAGTGATTTAGGAGGGACGGCCGGGGAGCTGTTTTTT
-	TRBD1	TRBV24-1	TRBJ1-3	CATSDARTGRWNTIYF	TGTGCCACCAGTGATGCCCGGACAGGTCGTTGGAACACCATATATTTT
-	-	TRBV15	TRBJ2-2	CATSRDITAQREFGELFF	TGTGCCACCAGCAGAGATATTACAGCGCAACGGGAATTCGGGGAGCTGTTTTTT